Listed below are T cell receptor beta chains from one sample, sequenced in a study of blood T cell repertoires in COVID-19. Clones were sequenced by immunoSEQ multiplex PCR, and TCRdb holds only the in-frame ones, with some missing. The table shows 100,000 to 150,000 clones, with approximately 74% occurring only once. Material for sequencing was peripheral blood. The receptors originated from a man aged 60 to 75 with acute or convalescent COVID-19. The CDR3 runs from the conserved cysteine through the conserved F or W. D genes are given only for firm matches. Expanded clones get a size class; other rows say once, few or many, or leave the size out.

d_call,j_call,clone_size,v_call,cdr3_aa,cdr3_nt
-,TRBJ2-1,-,TRBV2,CASSDTNYNEQFF,TGTGCCAGCAGTGATACTAACTACAATGAGCAGTTCTTC
-,TRBJ1-5,-,TRBV3-1/TRBV3-2,CASSSGTHNQPQHF,TGTGCCAGCAGCTCCGGGACACACAATCAGCCCCAGCATTTT
TRBD2,TRBJ2-1,few,TRBV5-1,CASSGTSGSTTEQFF,TGCGCCAGCAGCGGGACTAGCGGGAGCACGACTGAGCAGTTCTTC
-,TRBJ2-1,-,TRBV18,CASSPPTGNNEQFF,TGTGCCAGCTCACCACCTACAGGGAACAATGAGCAGTTCTTC
-,TRBJ2-5,-,TRBV7-9,CASSLAGRDSQETQYF,TGTGCCAGCAGCTTAGCTGGCAGAGACTCCCAAGAGACCCAGTACTTC
TRBD1,TRBJ1-4,few,TRBV5-1,CASSYTGDTTNEKLFF,TGCGCCAGCAGCTATACAGGGGATACAACTAATGAAAAACTGTTTTTT
-,TRBJ2-7,-,TRBV3-1/TRBV3-2,CASISGVYSYEQYF,TGTGCCAGCATTTCGGGGGTTTACTCCTACGAGCAGTACTTC
TRBD2,TRBJ2-7,-,TRBV2,CARSAGGIYEQYF,TGTGCCAGGTCCGCGGGAGGTATCTACGAGCAGTACTTC
TRBD2,TRBJ2-1,-,TRBV7-6,CASSLALLAGDSYNEQFF,TGTGCCAGCAGCTTAGCTCTCCTAGCGGGGGACTCCTACAATGAGCAGTTCTTC
-,TRBJ2-2,-,TRBV6-1,CASSEAQGNTGELFF,TGTGCCAGCAGTGAAGCCCAGGGGAACACCGGGGAGCTGTTTTTT
-,TRBJ2-7,-,TRBV3-1/TRBV3-2,CASSQAQGAPYEQYF,TGTGCCAGCAGCCAAGCGCAAGGGGCTCCCTACGAGCAGTACTTC
-,TRBJ1-4,-,TRBV6-6,CASSYSNQEKRLFF,TGTGCCAGCAGTTACTCGAACCAAGAGAAACGACTGTTTTTT
TRBD1,TRBJ1-1,-,TRBV30,CAWSEGTGSAEAFF,TGTGCCTGGAGTGAGGGGACAGGGTCCGCTGAAGCTTTCTTT
TRBD1,TRBJ1-2,-,TRBV5-1,CASSPRTGGGYTF,TGCGCCAGCAGCCCTCGGACAGGGGGTGGCTACACCTTC
-,TRBJ2-5,few,TRBV10-3,CAISESTWSGETQYF,TGTGCCATCAGTGAGTCGACCTGGTCCGGGGAGACCCAGTACTTC
TRBD1,TRBJ1-1,-,TRBV25-1,CASSDPGTGVGEAFF,TGTGCCAGCAGTGATCCCGGGACAGGGGTGGGGGAAGCTTTCTTT
-,TRBJ1-1,-,TRBV5-6,CASSLNSGQTNTEAFF,TGTGCCAGCAGTCTTAACTCTGGACAGACGAACACTGAAGCTTTCTTT
TRBD1,TRBJ1-1,-,TRBV19,CASSIDGDSEAFF,TGTGCCAGTAGTATAGATGGGGACAGTGAAGCTTTCTTT
-,TRBJ2-6,-,TRBV28,CASSFGRDSGANVLTF,TGTGCCAGCAGTTTTGGACGGGACTCTGGGGCCAACGTCCTGACTTTC
-,TRBJ2-1,-,TRBV19,CATSIGLHNEQFF,TGTGCCACTAGTATAGGGCTTCACAATGAGCAGTTCTTC
-,TRBJ1-2,-,TRBV12-3/TRBV12-4,CASSLHRSSGTF,TGTGCCAGCAGTTTGCATCGATCCTCCGGCACCTTC
-,TRBJ2-7,few,TRBV6-5,CASRLQGRQYF,TGTGCCAGCAGGCTACAGGGAAGGCAGTACTTC
-,TRBJ1-4,-,TRBV24-1,CATSDLPLPLICEKLFF,TGTGCCACCAGTGATTTGCCCCTACCTCTAATCTGTGAAAAACTGTTTTTT
-,TRBJ1-2,-,TRBV28,CASSAITANYGYTF,TGTGCCAGCAGTGCTATTACAGCTAACTATGGCTACACCTTC
TRBD1,TRBJ1-1,-,TRBV2,CASSDFRDRGLTTEAFF,TGTGCCAGCAGTGACTTCCGGGACAGGGGGCTGACGACTGAAGCTTTCTTT
-,TRBJ1-5,-,TRBV7-8,CASSKTGFGQPQHF,TGTGCCAGCAGCAAAACAGGGTTCGGGCAGCCCCAGCATTTT
-,TRBJ2-7,-,TRBV20-1,CSARPAYEQYF,TGCAGTGCTAGACCGGCCTACGAGCAGTACTTC
TRBD1,TRBJ1-2,-,TRBV7-9,CASSPGTGHGYTF,TGTGCCAGCAGCCCCGGGACAGGCCATGGCTACACCTTC
TRBD1,TRBJ1-1,-,TRBV12-5,CASGLTGGITEAFF,TGTGCTAGTGGTTTGACAGGGGGCATCACTGAAGCTTTCTTT
-,TRBJ2-7,-,TRBV11-2,CASSLAVAGPYEQYF,TGTGCCAGCAGCTTAGCTGTGGCAGGTCCCTACGAGCAGTACTTC
-,TRBJ1-4,-,TRBV4-1,CASSLAGRTNEKLFF,TGCGCCAGCAGCCTCGCAGGGCGGACTAATGAAAAACTGTTTTTT
TRBD2,TRBJ2-1,-,TRBV5-6,CASSGVWPSGGNEQFF,TGTGCCAGCAGCGGGGTCTGGCCTAGCGGGGGGAATGAGCAGTTCTTC
-,TRBJ1-2,-,TRBV2,CATRTETNYGYTF,TGTGCCACTCGGACAGAGACTAACTATGGCTACACCTTC
-,TRBJ2-3,-,TRBV5-1,CASSLGIADPTDTQYF,TGCGCCAGCAGCTTGGGGATAGCAGACCCCACAGATACGCAGTATTTT
TRBD1,TRBJ1-2,-,TRBV18,CASSGTESVYGYTF,TGTGCCAGCTCAGGGACAGAATCCGTCTATGGCTACACCTTC
TRBD1,TRBJ1-2,few,TRBV9,CASREGTGFGYTF,TGTGCCAGCAGGGAGGGGACAGGGTTTGGCTACACCTTC
TRBD1,TRBJ2-6,-,TRBV2,CASRTGTGLSGANVLTF,TGTGCCAGCAGGACCGGGACAGGGCTCTCCGGGGCCAACGTCCTGACTTTC
TRBD2,TRBJ2-7,-,TRBV2,CASRGTSIDEQYF,TGTGCCAGCAGGGGGACTAGCATTGACGAGCAGTACTTC
-,TRBJ1-1,-,TRBV7-6,CASSKDSNTEAFF,TGTGCCAGCAGCAAAGACAGTAACACTGAAGCTTTCTTT
TRBD1,TRBJ2-2,-,TRBV25-1,CASSERDRGGTGELFF,TGTGCCAGCAGTGAACGGGACAGGGGTGGTACCGGGGAGCTGTTTTTT
TRBD2,TRBJ2-7,-,TRBV3-1/TRBV3-2,CASSQDWAGRGEQYF,TGTGCCAGCAGCCAAGATTGGGCAGGGAGGGGCGAGCAGTACTTC
-,TRBJ1-1,-,TRBV19,CASNQGMNTEAFF,TGTGCCAGTAATCAGGGCATGAACACTGAAGCTTTCTTT
-,TRBJ1-4,-,TRBV20-1,CSASSTGQESLKLFF,TGCAGTGCTAGTTCAACAGGGCAGGAGTCCCTGAAACTGTTTTTT
-,TRBJ2-1,-,TRBV6-5,CASSYSDQGNEQFF,TGTGCCAGCAGTTACTCGGATCAGGGCAATGAGCAGTTCTTC
-,TRBJ2-5,-,TRBV19,CASSIVVGEETQYF,TGTGCCAGTAGTATAGTTGTGGGAGAGGAGACCCAGTACTTC
-,TRBJ2-7,-,TRBV7-9,CASSRDSQYEQYF,TGTGCCAGCAGCCGGGACTCGCAATACGAGCAGTACTTC
-,TRBJ1-1,-,TRBV9,CASSTGGANTEAFF,TGTGCCAGCAGCACAGGAGGGGCGAACACTGAAGCTTTCTTT
-,TRBJ2-2,few,TRBV10-1,CASQSHTGELFF,TGCGCCAGCCAGTCGCACACCGGGGAGCTGTTTTTT
-,TRBJ1-5,-,TRBV3-1/TRBV3-2,CASSQGVREGNQPQHF,TGTGCCAGCAGCCAAGGGGTGAGGGAAGGCAATCAGCCCCAGCATTTT
TRBD2,TRBJ2-1,-,TRBV4-2,CASSQVSGGVTNEQFF,TGTGCCAGCAGCCAAGTATCCGGGGGGGTCACCAATGAGCAGTTCTTC
TRBD1,TRBJ2-1,-,TRBV14,CASSLTGTEYNEQFF,TGTGCCAGCAGCCTGACCGGGACAGAATACAATGAGCAGTTCTTC
TRBD1,TRBJ2-1,once,TRBV2,CASSDRGNEQFF,TGTGCCAGCAGTGACAGGGGGAATGAGCAGTTCTTC
-,TRBJ2-5,few,TRBV7-3,CASSEGVSETQYF,TGTGCCAGCAGCGAGGGGGTCTCTGAGACCCAGTACTTC
TRBD2,TRBJ2-7,-,TRBV27,CATLAGGPPYEQYF,TGTGCCACATTAGCGGGAGGACCTCCATACGAGCAGTACTTC
-,TRBJ1-2,-,TRBV19,CASSIGQSVPYGYTF,TGTGCCAGTAGTATCGGACAGAGCGTACCCTATGGCTACACCTTC
TRBD2,TRBJ2-3,few,TRBV10-3,CAINSGGGAPYTDTQYF,TGTGCCATCAACTCGGGCGGGGGGGCCCCGTACACAGATACGCAGTATTTT
TRBD2,TRBJ2-7,-,TRBV29-1,CSVSSGYEQYF,TGCAGCGTCTCTAGCGGCTACGAGCAGTACTTC